These 29 T cell receptor beta chains were all obtained from the same sample, sequenced in a study of cytomegalovirus exposure and HLA in healthy donors. With 60 Vbeta and 13 Jbeta primers, the PCR was carried out. Sequenced by immunoSEQ multiplex PCR; TCRdb stores in-frame clones only, minus some. The sample carries a few hundred thousand clones, around 80% recorded once. The material sequenced was PBMCs. These receptors were obtained from a girl aged 2 to 9 in good health and CMV-seronegative.

This clone showed up just a few times. The chain combines TRBV5-1 with TRBJ2-1, with 10 bases identical to TRBD2. J was trimmed by 7 bases and V by 0 bases; bases with no gene match: 4. The germline V gene encodes CDR1 SGHRS and CDR2 YFSETQ. The CDR3 is 15 residues long. The CDR3 sequence is CASSLASGSINEQFF. The CDR3 DNA follows: TGCGCCAGCAGCTTGGCTAGCGGGAGTATAAATGAGCAGTTCTTC.

This clone has only a few counts. The chain uses TRBV14 and TRBJ1-1, with D tentatively TRBD1 (6 bases). Trimming shortened V by 0 bases and J by 1 base, and 21 bases separated the two germline ends. The CDR3 consists of 19 residues. Germline-derived CDR1 and CDR2 are SGHDN and FVKESK. CDR3 amino acids: CASSQEWEGTGRGNTEAFF. The CDR3 nucleotides read TGTGCCAGCAGCCAAGAATGGGAGGGTACAGGGCGGGGGAACACTGAAGCTTTCTTT.

The V gene is TRBV6-6, the J gene TRBJ2-7; tentative D call: TRBD2 (5 bases). Trimming shortened V by 5 bases and J by 7 bases, and 15 bases separated the two germline ends. The germline gives CDR1 MNHNY, CDR2 SVGAGI (reference sequence). The CDR3 sequence is 13 residues long. The CDR3 sequence is CASSLGDPGEQYF. CDR3 DNA sequence: TGTGCCAGCAGTCTGGGTGATCCGGGGGAGCAGTACTTC.

The chain is built from TRBV7-9 and TRBJ1-5; D is undetermined. Germline V CDR1 and CDR2: SEHNR, FQNEAQ (reference sequence). Trimming shortened V by 4 bases and J by 5 bases, and 9 bases separated the two germline ends. The CDR3 runs 13 residues. The CDR3 DNA follows: TGTGCCAGCAGCTCGGGAGCCTATCAGCCCCAGCATTTT. Amino acid sequence: CASSSGAYQPQHF. The variable domain in full, completed from reference TRBV7-9 and TRBJ1-5, reads DTGVSQNPRHKITKRGQNVTFRCDPISEHNRLYWYRQTLGQGPEFLTYFQNEAQLEKSRLLSDRFSAERPKGSFSTLEIQRTEQGDSAMYLCASSSGAYQPQHFGDGTRLSIL.

The chain uses TRBV5-6 and TRBJ2-3; TRBD1 matches 7 bases. This CDR3 region has 15 residues. The V segment lost 1 base and the J segment 1 base; nucleotides outside the gene matches: 3. Per germline, CDR1 SGHDT and CDR2 YYEEEE. The CDR3 is CASSLYTGGTDTQYF. The CDR3 DNA is TGTGCCAGCAGCTTGTACACAGGGGGCACAGATACGCAGTATTTT.

The V gene is TRBV5-6, the J gene TRBJ2-4, with D maybe TRBD2 (5 bases). The CDR3 is 14 amino acids. Germline assignment: CDR1 SGHDT and CDR2 YYEEEE. V lost 4 bases, J lost 8 bases, and 16 bases lay in between. As DNA, the CDR3 is TGTGCCAGCAGCCCAGGACTGGAAAGGGACATTCAGTACTTC. Encoded protein: CASSPGLERDIQYF.

The chain uses TRBV27 and TRBJ1-5; no firm D call. V lost 2 bases, J lost 0 bases, and 8 bases lay in between. Germline loops: CDR1 MNHEY, CDR2 SMNVEV (reference sequence). The CDR3 sequence is 15 residues long. CDR3 DNA sequence: TGTGCCAGCAGTTTAGTCGGGAATAGCAATCAGCCCCAGCATTTT. It codes for CASSLVGNSNQPQHF.

This rearrangement joins TRBV2 to TRBJ2-5; D gene uncertain. Germline V CDR1 and CDR2: SNHLY, FYNNEI. The ends were cut back, 7 bases at V and 1 base at J, with 10 bases in the middle. The CDR3 runs to 13 residues. DNA for the CDR3: TGTGCCAGCAATCGACTGCTCCAAGAGACCCAGTACTTC. It is translated as CASNRLLQETQYF.

The gene calls are TRBV27 and TRBJ2-7; TRBD2 matches at 10 bases. The CDR3 consists of 15 residues. V lost 5 bases to trimming and J lost 2 bases; unmatched junction nucleotides: 6. Germline CDR1 and CDR2: MNHEY and SMNVEV (reference sequence). The CDR3 sequence: CASSASSGSTYEQYF. CDR3 bases: TGTGCCAGCAGTGCGTCTAGCGGGAGTACCTACGAGCAGTACTTC.

This clone was detected only once. The chain joins TRBV27 to TRBJ1-2, with 9 bases aligning to TRBD1. This CDR3 has 14 amino acids. J gave up 2 bases and V 2 bases, and 0 bases lay outside the gene matches. Per germline, CDR1 MNHEY and CDR2 SMNVEV (reference sequence). The CDR3 bases are TGTGCCAGCAGTTTAGGGACAGGGAACTATGGCTACACCTTC. It yields the protein CASSLGTGNYGYTF.

The chain has TRBV29-1 and TRBJ1-4, with 7 nucleotides matching TRBD1. The V and J ends lost 7 bases and 7 bases, in that order; junction bases with no gene match: 12. CDR1 is SQVTM and CDR2 is ANQGSEA in the germline V gene. The CDR3 extends over 14 amino acids. The CDR3 region has the DNA TGCAGCGGGGGACAGCTGGACGGTGGTGAAAAACTGTTTTTT. Residues: CSGGQLDGGEKLFF.

In its sample, this clone was seen a few times. This sequence joins TRBV10-2 and TRBJ2-7; 9 positions agree with TRBD1. CDR1 is WSHSY and CDR2 is SAAADI in the germline V gene. V lost 6 bases to trimming and J lost 6 bases; unmatched junction nucleotides: 12. The CDR3 has 15 amino acids. CDR3 bases: TGCGCCAGCAGAAGGAAAGGACAGGGGAGGACCGAGCAGTACTTC. Encoded protein: CASRRKGQGRTEQYF.

This clone was seen just once. The V and J genes are TRBV10-2 and TRBJ2-3; 11 bases agree with TRBD2. The CDR3 spans 15 residues. Germline loops: CDR1 WSHSY, CDR2 SAAADI. With 6 bases clipped from V and 5 bases from J, the junction kept 7 bases outside the gene matches. CDR3 in amino acids: CASSLGLAVRDTQYF. CDR3 nucleotide sequence: TGCGCCAGCAGCCTGGGACTAGCGGTACGAGATACGCAGTATTTT.

This clone was counted between two and nine times. The J gene is TRBJ1-2, the V gene TRBV4-1, with D possibly matching TRBD1 (5 bases). In germline, CDR1 is MGHRA, CDR2 YSYEKL. This CDR3 contains 14 residues. V lost 1 base and J lost 2, with 8 bases in between. The CDR3 DNA reads TGCGCCAGCAGCCAAGCGGGGGGGAACTATGGCTACACCTTC. Translation gives CASSQAGGNYGYTF.

The V and J genes are TRBV7-6 and TRBJ1-6; D remains ambiguous. The CDR3 has 15 residues. CDR1 is SGHVS and CDR2 is FNYEAQ in the germline V gene. V lost 3 bases to trimming and J lost 7 bases, with 13 bases between them. CDR3 nucleotide sequence: TGTGCCAGCAGCTTTCAGGAATCGAGAAATTCACCCCTCCACTTT. Amino acid sequence: CASSFQESRNSPLHF.

Only one count was recorded for this clone. The chain links TRBV7-2 to TRBJ2-3; 8 bases are shared with TRBD2. V gave up 5 bases and J gave up 1 base; unmatched junction bases: 5. The CDR3 runs to 15 residues. Germline CDR1 SGHTA, CDR2 FQGNSA. CDR3 protein: CASSISGARTDTQYF. The CDR3 nucleotides are TGTGCCAGCAGCATTAGCGGGGCCCGCACAGATACGCAGTATTTT.

The CDR3 region is CASSLAGGRFYEQYF. The CDR3 DNA reads TGTGCCAGCAGTTTAGCGGGGGGCAGGTTCTACGAGCAGTACTTC. The chain has TRBV27 and TRBJ2-7, with 8 nucleotides matching TRBD2. The CDR3 is made up of 15 amino acids. V was clipped by 2 bases and J by 3 bases; unmatched bases: 6. Germline assignment: CDR1 MNHEY and CDR2 SMNVEV (reference sequence).

This clone was seen a single time. The chain recombines TRBV19 with TRBJ1-5; 10 bases match TRBD1. The CDR3 spans 14 residues. CDR1 and CDR2 (germline): LNHDA, SQIVND (reference sequence). V dropped 7 bases and J dropped 3; count of bases not matched to a gene: 3. The DNA of the CDR3 is TGTGCCAGTAAAGGACAGGGGGACAATCAGCCCCAGCATTTT. It is translated as CASKGQGDNQPQHF.

This clone was seen just once. The chain is built from TRBV10-2 and TRBJ2-5; no definite D call. The CDR3 spans 12 residues. The germline gives CDR1 WSHSY, CDR2 SAAADI. V gave up 4 bases and J gave up 5 bases, with 8 bases separating them. Here the CDR3 reads CASSVAGETQYF. As DNA, the CDR3 is TGCGCCAGCAGTGTGGCCGGGGAGACCCAGTACTTC.

This clone has a single count. V usage is TRBV30 and J usage is TRBJ1-1; weak D call: TRBD1 (5 bases). CDR3 size: 13 residues. V was shortened by 3 bases and J by 4 bases, with 12 bases between the two germline ends. Germline assignment: CDR1 GTSNPN and CDR2 SVGIG (reference sequence). The CDR3 DNA is TGTGCCTGGAGGGGGCGGGACGCCACTGAAGCTTTCTTT. Translated: CAWRGRDATEAFF.

This chain uses TRBV5-1 with TRBJ2-7; perhaps TRBD2 as D (5 bases). The V end was cut by 2 bases, the J end by 3 bases, with 24 bases between. Germline V lookup: CDR1 SGHRS, CDR2 YFSETQ. This CDR3 spans 18 amino acids. CDR3 in DNA: TGCGCCAGCAGCTTCGAGGTGGGGAGTAATTTCCCAGGCTACGAGCAGTACTTC. Amino acid sequence: CASSFEVGSNFPGYEQYF.

This chain uses TRBV19 with TRBJ1-2; D remains ambiguous. The V and J ends lost 0 bases and 5 bases respectively, with 10 bases between them. CDR1 and CDR2 from the germline V gene are LNHDA and SQIVND (reference sequence). This CDR3 is 14 amino acids long. CDR3 residues: CASSIDGGVYGYTF. In nucleotides, the CDR3 is TGTGCCAGTAGTATAGATGGCGGGGTTTATGGCTACACCTTC.

The V and J genes are TRBV27 and TRBJ1-2; D gene ambiguous. CDR1 and CDR2 (germline): MNHEY, SMNVEV (reference sequence). There are 14 residues in the CDR3. V lost 6 bases to trimming and J lost 0 bases, with 11 bases between them. CDR3 DNA sequence: TGTGCCAGCAGCGCTACAGTGACTAACTATGGCTACACCTTC. Residues: CASSATVTNYGYTF.

This chain uses TRBV11-2 with TRBJ1-1; weak D call: TRBD1 (5 bases). The ends were cut back, 1 base at V and 0 bases at J, with 12 bases in the middle. Germline CDR1 and CDR2: SGHAT and FQNNGV. CDR3 length equals 16 residues. This chain's CDR3 is CASSLGFGGMNTEAFF. DNA of the CDR3: TGTGCCAGCAGCTTAGGGTTCGGGGGGATGAACACTGAAGCTTTCTTT.

In this sample, this clone turned up a few times. The J gene is TRBJ2-1, the V gene TRBV13, with D unresolved. CDR3 length: 14 residues. Trimming shortened V by 7 bases and J by 0 bases, and 10 bases separated the two germline ends. The germline CDR1 and CDR2 sequences are PRHDT and FYEKMQ (reference sequence). CDR3 amino acids: CASTDWSSYNEQFF. In nucleotides, the CDR3 is TGTGCCAGCACAGACTGGAGCTCCTACAATGAGCAGTTCTTC.

The gene calls are TRBV5-1 and TRBJ1-4; D not resolved. V gave up 1 base and J gave up 10 bases, with 14 bases separating them. In germline, CDR1 is SGHRS, CDR2 YFSETQ. CDR3 length: 14 amino acids. As DNA, the CDR3 is TGCGCCAGCAGCTTGACCCCGGAGGCCGTAAAACTGTTTTTT. The encoded protein is CASSLTPEAVKLFF.

This chain connects TRBV19 to TRBJ2-7; the D gene is possibly TRBD2 (6 bases). The CDR3 sequence is 16 residues long. The V end was cut by 0 bases, the J end by 6 bases, with 18 bases between. Germline values: CDR1 LNHDA, CDR2 SQIVND (reference sequence). The CDR3 spells CASSIEAGLGPSEQYF. The CDR3 DNA follows: TGTGCCAGTAGTATAGAGGCGGGGTTGGGGCCTTCCGAGCAGTACTTC.

The rearrangement uses TRBV6-4 and TRBJ1-2; D remains unclear. Germline CDR1 MRHNA, CDR2 SNTAGT. The CDR3 spans 14 residues. Trimming cost V 6 bases and J 0 bases, with 11 bases left between them. The CDR3 DNA is TGTGCCAGCAGGGCCGACATGTCTAACTATGGCTACACCTTC. Translating gives CASRADMSNYGYTF.

The rearrangement uses TRBV5-1 and TRBJ2-1, with unresolved D. Between the trimmed V and J ends, which lost 4 bases and 0 bases, there was a span of 5 bases. This CDR3 has 13 amino acids. Germline V gene lookup returns CDR1 SGHRS and CDR2 YFSETQ. The chain's CDR3 is CASSRSSYNEQFF. DNA of the CDR3: TGCGCCAGCAGCCGCAGCTCCTACAATGAGCAGTTCTTC.